Sequencing of this TCR beta chain was carried out in a study of blood T cell repertoires in COVID-19. Study at large: PBMCs, B-cell-depleted T cells, or T cells were the source of the cDNA or gDNA that made up the material.

Here immunoSEQ multiplex PCR was the method, and the copy in TCRdb shows in-frame clones only, minus some. The sample has approximately 230,000 clones; almost 90% are singletons. The V segment lost 8 bases and the J segment 2 bases; nucleotides outside the gene matches: 10. The CDR3 is 14 residues long. In germline, CDR1 is SQVTM, CDR2 ANQGSEA. The material sequenced was PBMCs or T cells enriched from blood (not recorded which). The chain has TRBV29-1 and TRBJ2-3; 7 nucleotides match TRBD2. The receptor comes from a woman aged 50 to 60 with acute COVID-19. The CDR3 is CSCKLAENTDTQYF. The CDR3 nucleotides read TGCAGCTGCAAGCTAGCGGAGAACACAGATACGCAGTATTTT.